This TCR beta chain was captured by sequencing in a study of shared clonotypes between healthy human individuals. Only in-frame clones appear in the TCRdb table, and some are missing; sequencing was by immunoSEQ multiplex PCR. The sample includes about 700,000 clones, under 95% of them seen just once. This CDR3 spans 11 amino acids. The germline V gene has CDR1 MNHNY and CDR2 SVGAGI (reference sequence). V was cut by 8 bases and J by 0 bases, with 5 bases left in between. CD8 cells classed as naive were CD45RO-negative and positively selected for CCR7, excluding terminally differentiated effector memory CD45RA+ cells.

Sequencing was performed on naive CD8+ T cells sorted from blood. The V and J genes are TRBV6-6 and TRBJ2-7; no definite D call. This receptor was taken from a man younger than 45 in good health. The CDR3 coding sequence is TGTGCCAGCCGGGTCTCCTACGAGCAGTACTTC. Translating gives CASRVSYEQYF.